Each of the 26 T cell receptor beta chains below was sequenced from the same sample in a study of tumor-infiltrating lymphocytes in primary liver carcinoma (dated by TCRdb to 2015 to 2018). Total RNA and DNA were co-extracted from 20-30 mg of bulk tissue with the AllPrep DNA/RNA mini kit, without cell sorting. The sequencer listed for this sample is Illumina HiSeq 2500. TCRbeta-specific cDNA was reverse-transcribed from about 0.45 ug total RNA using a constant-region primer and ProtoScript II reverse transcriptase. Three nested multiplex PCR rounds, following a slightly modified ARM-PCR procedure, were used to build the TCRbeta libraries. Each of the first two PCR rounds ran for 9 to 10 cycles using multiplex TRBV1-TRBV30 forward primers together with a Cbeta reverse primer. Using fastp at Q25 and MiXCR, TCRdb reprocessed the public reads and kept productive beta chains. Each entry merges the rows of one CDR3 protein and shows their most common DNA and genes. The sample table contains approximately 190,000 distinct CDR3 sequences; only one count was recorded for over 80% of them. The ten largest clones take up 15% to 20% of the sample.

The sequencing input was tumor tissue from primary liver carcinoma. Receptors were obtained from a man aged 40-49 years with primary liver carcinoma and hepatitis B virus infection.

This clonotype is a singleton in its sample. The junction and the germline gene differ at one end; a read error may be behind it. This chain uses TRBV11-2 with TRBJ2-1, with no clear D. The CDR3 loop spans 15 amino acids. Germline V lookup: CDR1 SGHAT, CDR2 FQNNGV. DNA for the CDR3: TGTGCCATCAGCTTTAGTGGACCACTCGACAATGAGCAGTTCTTC. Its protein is CAISFSGPLDNEQFF.

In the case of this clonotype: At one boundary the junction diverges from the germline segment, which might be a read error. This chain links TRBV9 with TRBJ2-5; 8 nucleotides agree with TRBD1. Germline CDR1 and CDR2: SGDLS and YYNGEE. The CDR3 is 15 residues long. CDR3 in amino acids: CASTRGTGCSDEKFF. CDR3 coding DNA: TGTGCCAGTACCCGCGGGACAGGTTGTAGTGATGAGAAGTTCTTC. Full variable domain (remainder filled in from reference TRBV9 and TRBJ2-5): DSGVTQTPKHLITATGQRVTLRCSPRSGDLSVYWYQQSLDQGLQFLIQYYNGEERAKGNILERFSAQQFPDLHSELNLSSLELGDSALYFCASTRGTGCSDEKFFGPGTRLLVL.

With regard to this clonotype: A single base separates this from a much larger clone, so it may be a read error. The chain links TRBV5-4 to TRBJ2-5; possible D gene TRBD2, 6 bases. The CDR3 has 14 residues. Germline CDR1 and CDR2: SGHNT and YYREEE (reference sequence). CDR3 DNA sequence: TGTGTCAGCAGCCTCGCCGGGACTCAAGAGACCCAGTACTTC. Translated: CVSSLAGTQETQYF.

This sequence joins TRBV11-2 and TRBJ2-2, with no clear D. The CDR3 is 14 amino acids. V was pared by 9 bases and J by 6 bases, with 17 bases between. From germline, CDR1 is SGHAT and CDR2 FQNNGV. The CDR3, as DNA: TGTGCCAGAGGCACAGACTCGGACGCCGGGGAGCTGTTTTTT. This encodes CARGTDSDAGELFF.

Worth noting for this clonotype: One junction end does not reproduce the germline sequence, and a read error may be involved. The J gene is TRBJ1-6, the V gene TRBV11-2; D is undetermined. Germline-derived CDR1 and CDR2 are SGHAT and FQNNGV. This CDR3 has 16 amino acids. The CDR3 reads CASSLGDEGYSSPLHF. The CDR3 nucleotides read TGTGCCAGCAGCTTAGGGGATGAGGGTTATAGTTCACCCCTCCACTTT.

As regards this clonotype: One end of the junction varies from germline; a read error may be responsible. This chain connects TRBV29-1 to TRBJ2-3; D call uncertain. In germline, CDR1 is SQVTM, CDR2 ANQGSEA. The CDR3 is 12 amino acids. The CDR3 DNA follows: TGCAGCGTTGCTCTTACCACAGATAGGCAGTATTTT. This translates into CSVALTTDRQYF.

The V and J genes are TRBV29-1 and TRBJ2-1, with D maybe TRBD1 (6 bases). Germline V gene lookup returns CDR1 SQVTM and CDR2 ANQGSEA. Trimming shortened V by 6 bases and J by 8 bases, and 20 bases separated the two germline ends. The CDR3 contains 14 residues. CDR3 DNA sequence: TGCAGCGTCGTTAGGGGGAACTTATACGATGAGCAGTTCTTC. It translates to CSVVRGNLYDEQFF.

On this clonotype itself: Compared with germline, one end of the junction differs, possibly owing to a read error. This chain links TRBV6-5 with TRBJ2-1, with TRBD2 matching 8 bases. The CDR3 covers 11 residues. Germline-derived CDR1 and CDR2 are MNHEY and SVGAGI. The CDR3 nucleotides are TGTGTCAGCGGGAGCGGGGGCGAACAGTTCTTC. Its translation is CVSGSGGEQFF.

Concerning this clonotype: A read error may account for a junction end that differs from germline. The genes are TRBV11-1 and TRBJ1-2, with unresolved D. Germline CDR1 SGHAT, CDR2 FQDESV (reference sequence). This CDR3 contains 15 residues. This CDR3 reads CAGSLGNQGLYGYTF. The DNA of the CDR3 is TGTGCCGGCAGCTTGGGGAACCAAGGGTTGTATGGCTACACATTC.

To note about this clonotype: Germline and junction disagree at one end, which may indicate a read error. The CDR3: CATRGNIAGERFF. For the CDR3, the DNA is TGTGCCACCCGTGGGAACATAGCTGGGGAGCGGTTCTTC. J is TRBJ2-1 and V is TRBV24-1; a possible D gene is TRBD2 (5 bases). Per germline, CDR1 KGHDR and CDR2 SFDVKD. The CDR3 covers 13 residues.

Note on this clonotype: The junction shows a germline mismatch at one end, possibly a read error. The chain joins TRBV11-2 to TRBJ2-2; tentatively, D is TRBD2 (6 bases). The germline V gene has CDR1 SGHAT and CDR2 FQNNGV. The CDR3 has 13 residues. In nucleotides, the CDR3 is TGTGCCAGCAGCGCGGGGAACACCTGGGAGCTGTTTTTT. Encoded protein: CASSAGNTWELFF. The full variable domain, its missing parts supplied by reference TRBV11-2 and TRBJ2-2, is EAGVAQSPRYKIIEKRQSVAFWCNPISGHATLYWYQQILGQGPKLLIQFQNNGVVDDSQLPKDRFSAERLKGVDSTLKIQPAKLEDSAVYLCASSAGNTWELFFGEGSRLTVL.

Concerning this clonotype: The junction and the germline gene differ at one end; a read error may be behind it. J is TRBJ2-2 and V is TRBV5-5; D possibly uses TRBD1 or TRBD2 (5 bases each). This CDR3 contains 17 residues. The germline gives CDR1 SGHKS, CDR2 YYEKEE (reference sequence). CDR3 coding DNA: TGTGCCAGCAGCCCAACCACATGGGGCGAGAACACCGGGGAGATGTTTTTT. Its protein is CASSPTTWGENTGEMFF.

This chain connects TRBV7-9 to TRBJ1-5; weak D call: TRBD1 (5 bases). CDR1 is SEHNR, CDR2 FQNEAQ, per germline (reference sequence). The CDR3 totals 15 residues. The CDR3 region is CANSRIGGGGQPQHF. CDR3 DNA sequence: TGTGCTAACAGCCGCATCGGGGGAGGAGGTCAGCCCCAGCATTTT.

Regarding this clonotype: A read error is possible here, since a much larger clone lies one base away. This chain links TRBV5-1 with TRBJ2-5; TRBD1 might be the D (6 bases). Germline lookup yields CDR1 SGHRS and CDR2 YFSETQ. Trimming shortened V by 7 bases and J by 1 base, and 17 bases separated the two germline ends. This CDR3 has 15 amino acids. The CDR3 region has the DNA TGCGCCAGCTGCTCGAGCGGACAGTTCCAAGAGACCCAGTACTTC. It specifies CASCSSGQFQETQYF.

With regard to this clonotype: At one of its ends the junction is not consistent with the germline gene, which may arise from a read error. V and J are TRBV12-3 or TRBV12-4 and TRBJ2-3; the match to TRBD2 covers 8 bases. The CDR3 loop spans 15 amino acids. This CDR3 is CASSPQRERPDTRCF. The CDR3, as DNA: TGTGCCAGCAGTCCGCAGCGGGAGAGGCCAGATACGAGGTGTTTT.

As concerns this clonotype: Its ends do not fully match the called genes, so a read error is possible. For the CDR3, the DNA is TGTACCAGCAGTCCGACTAGTGGGAGATTAGATACGCAGTATTTT. Its translation: CTSSPTSGRLDTQYF. The rearrangement links TRBV6-1 to TRBJ2-3; weak D call: TRBD2 (6 bases). CDR1 and CDR2 from the germline V gene are MNHNS and SASEGT. This CDR3 is 15 amino acids long.

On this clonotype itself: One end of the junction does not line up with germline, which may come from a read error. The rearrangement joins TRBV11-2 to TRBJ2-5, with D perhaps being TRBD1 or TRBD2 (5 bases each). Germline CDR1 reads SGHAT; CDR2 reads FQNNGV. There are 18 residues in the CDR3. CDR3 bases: TGTACCAGCGGCTCTAGCTCAATCCAGGGTACTGGGCGGGAGACCCAGTACTTC. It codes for CTSGSSSIQGTGRETQYF.

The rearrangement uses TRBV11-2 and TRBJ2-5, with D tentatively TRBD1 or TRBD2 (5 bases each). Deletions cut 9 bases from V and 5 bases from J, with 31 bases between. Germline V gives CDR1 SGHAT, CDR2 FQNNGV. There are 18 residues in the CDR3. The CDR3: CARGPSSIQGTGWETQYF. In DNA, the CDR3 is TGTGCCAGAGGCCCTAGCTCAATCCAGGGTACTGGGTGGGAGACCCAGTACTTC.

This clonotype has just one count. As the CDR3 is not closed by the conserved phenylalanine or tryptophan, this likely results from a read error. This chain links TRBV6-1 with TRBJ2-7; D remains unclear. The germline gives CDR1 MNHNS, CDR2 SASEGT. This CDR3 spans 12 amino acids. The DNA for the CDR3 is TGTACCAGCAGTGAATTATCGGGCGAGCAGTACTCC. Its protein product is CTSSELSGEQYS.

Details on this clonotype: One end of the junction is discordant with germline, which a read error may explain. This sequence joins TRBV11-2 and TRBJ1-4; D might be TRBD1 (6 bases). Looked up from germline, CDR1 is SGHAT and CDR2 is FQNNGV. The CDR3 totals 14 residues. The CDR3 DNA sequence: TGTGGCAGCAGCTTATATCTTGGGGGGCTCAAGCTGTTTTTT. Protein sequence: CGSSLYLGGLKLFF.

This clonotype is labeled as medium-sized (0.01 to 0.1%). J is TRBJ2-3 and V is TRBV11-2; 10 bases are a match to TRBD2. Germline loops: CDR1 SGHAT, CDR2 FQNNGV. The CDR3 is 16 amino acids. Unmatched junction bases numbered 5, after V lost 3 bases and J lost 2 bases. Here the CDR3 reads CASSFLAGALTDTQYF. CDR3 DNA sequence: TGTGCCAGCAGCTTCCTAGCGGGAGCACTCACAGATACGCAGTATTTT.

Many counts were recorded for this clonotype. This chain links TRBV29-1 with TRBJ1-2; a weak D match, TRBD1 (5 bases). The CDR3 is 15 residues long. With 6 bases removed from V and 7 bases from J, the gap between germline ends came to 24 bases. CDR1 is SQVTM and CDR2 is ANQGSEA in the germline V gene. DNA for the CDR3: TGCAGCGTCCCCAGCGGGGCAGGAAGGCTTTCTGGCTACACCTTC. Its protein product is CSVPSGAGRLSGYTF.

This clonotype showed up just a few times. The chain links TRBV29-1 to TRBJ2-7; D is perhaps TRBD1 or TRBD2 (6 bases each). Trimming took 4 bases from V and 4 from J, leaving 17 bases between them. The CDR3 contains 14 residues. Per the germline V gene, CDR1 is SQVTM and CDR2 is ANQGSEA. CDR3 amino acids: CSVAPWGAKYEQYF. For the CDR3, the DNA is TGCAGCGTTGCCCCTTGGGGGGCTAAATACGAGCAGTACTTC.

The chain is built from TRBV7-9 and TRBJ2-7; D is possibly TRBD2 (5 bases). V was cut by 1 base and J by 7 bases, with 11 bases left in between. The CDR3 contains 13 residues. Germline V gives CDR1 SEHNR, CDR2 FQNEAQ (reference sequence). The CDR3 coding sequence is TGTGCCAGCAGCTTAGTGGGAGCGTGGGAGCAGTACTTC. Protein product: CASSLVGAWEQYF. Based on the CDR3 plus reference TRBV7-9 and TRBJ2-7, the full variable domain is DTGVSQNPRHKITKRGQNVTFRCDPISEHNRLYWYRQTLGQGPEFLTYFQNEAQLEKSRLLSDRFSAERPKGSFSTLEIQRTEQGDSAMYLCASSLVGAWEQYFGPGTRLTVT.

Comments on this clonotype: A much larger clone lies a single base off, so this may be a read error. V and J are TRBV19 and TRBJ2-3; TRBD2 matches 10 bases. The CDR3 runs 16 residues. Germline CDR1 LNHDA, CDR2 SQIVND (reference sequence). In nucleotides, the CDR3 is TGTGCCAGTAGTATAATAGCGGGAGGCGCACAAGATTCGCAGTATTTT. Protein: CASSIIAGGAQDSQYF.

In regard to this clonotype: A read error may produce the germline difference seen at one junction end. This CDR3 is CVSSLGLAGENTQYF. The CDR3 DNA sequence: TGTGTCAGCAGCTTGGGACTAGCGGGAGAGAATACTCAGTATTTC. The chain recombines TRBV7-8 with TRBJ2-3; 14 nucleotides agree with TRBD2. Germline V CDR1 and CDR2: SGHVS, FQNEAQ. The CDR3 is 15 residues long.